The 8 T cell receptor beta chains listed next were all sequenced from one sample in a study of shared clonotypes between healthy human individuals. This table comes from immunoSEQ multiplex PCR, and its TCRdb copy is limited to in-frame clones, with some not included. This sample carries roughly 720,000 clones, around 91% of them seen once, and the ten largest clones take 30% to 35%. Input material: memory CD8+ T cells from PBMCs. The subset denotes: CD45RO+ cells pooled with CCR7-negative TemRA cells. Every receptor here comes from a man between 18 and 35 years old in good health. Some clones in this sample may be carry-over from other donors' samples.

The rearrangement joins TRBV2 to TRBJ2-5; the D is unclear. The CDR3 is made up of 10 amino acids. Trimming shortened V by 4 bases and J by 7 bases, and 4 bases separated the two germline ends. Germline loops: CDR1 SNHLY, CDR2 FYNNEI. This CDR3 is CASSVGTQYF. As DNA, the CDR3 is TGTGCCAGCAGTGTGGGGACCCAGTACTTC.

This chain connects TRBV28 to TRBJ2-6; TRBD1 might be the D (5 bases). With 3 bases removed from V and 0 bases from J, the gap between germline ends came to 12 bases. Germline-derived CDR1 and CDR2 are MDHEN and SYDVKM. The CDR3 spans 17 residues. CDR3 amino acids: CASSLGIGDSGANVLTF. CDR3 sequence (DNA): TGTGCCAGCAGTTTGGGGATAGGGGACTCTGGGGCCAACGTCCTGACTTTC.

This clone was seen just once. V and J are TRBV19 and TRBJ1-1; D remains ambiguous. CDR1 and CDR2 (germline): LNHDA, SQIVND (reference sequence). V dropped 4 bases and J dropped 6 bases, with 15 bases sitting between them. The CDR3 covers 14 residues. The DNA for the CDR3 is TGTGCCAGTAGTAATAGGCACCGCCTACCTGAAGCTTTCTTT. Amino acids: CASSNRHRLPEAFF.

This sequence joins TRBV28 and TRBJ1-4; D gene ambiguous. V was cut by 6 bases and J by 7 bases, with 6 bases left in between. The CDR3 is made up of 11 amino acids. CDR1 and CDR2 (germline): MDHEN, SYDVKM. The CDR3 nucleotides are TGTGCCAGCAGATACAGTGAAAAACTGTTTTTT. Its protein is CASRYSEKLFF. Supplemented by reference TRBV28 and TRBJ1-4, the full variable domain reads DVKVTQSSRYLVKRTGEKVFLECVQDMDHENMFWYRQDPGLGLRLIYFSYDVKMKEKGDIPEGYSVSREKKERFSLILESASTNQTSMYLCASRYSEKLFFGSGTQLSVL.

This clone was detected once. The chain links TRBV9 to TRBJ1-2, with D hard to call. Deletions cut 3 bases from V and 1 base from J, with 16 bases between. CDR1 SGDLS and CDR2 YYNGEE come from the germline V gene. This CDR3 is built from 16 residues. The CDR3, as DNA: TGTGCCAGCAGCGAAGGAGGGCAGAATAATAACTATGGCTACACCTTC. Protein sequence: CASSEGGQNNNYGYTF.

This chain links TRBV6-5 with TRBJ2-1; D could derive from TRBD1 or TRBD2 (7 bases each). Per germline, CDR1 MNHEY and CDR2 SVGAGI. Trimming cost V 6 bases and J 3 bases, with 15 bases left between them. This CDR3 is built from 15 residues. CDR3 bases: TGTGCCAGCAGGGACAGGAGGGGGGGCTACAATGAGCAGTTCTTC. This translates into CASRDRRGGYNEQFF.

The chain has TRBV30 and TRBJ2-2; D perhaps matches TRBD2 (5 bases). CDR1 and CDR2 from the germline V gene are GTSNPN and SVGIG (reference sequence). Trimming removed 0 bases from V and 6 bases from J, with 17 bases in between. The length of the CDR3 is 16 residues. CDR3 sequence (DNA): TGTGCCTGGAGTGTACCCCGAGGAGGACTGCCCGGGGAGCTGTTTTTT. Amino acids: CAWSVPRGGLPGELFF. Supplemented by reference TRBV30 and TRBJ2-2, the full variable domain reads SQTIHQWPATLVQPVGSPLSLECTVEGTSNPNLYWYRQAAGRGLQLLFYSVGIGQISSEVPQNLSASRPQDRQFILSSKKLLLSDSGFYLCAWSVPRGGLPGELFFGEGSRLTVL.

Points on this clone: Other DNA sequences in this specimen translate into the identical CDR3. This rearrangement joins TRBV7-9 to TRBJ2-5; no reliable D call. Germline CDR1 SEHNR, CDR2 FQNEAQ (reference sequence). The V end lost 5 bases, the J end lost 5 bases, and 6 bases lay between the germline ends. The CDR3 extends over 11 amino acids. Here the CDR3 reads CASSRRETQYF. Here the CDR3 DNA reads TGTGCCAGCAGCCGAAGGGAGACCCAGTACTTC.